These T cell receptor beta chains were read from a single sample in a study of long-term antiretroviral therapy in people with HIV. The assay was immunoSEQ multiplex PCR, and TCRdb's table has in-frame clones only and misses some. This sample yields roughly 19,000 clones, of which approximately 88% are seen a single time; around 9.5% belongs to the top ten. The sequences come from unsorted PBMCs, collected 1.2 years after starting antiretroviral therapy. Receptor source: a woman between 35 and 50 years old with HIV. Both conserved end residues are part of each CDR3. D genes are given only for firm matches. Clone size appears in some rows only: once, few, many, or a class for an expanded clone.

D: -
V: TRBV10-2
size: -
J: TRBJ2-7
DNA: TGCGCCGTACGGGACGGAGGAACCTACGAGCAGTACTTC
CDR3: CAVRDGGTYEQYF

D: -
V: TRBV6-5
size: once
J: TRBJ2-5
DNA: TGTGCCAGCAGTTCGAGATCAGAGACCCAGTACTTC
CDR3: CASSSRSETQYF

D: -
V: TRBV19
size: few
J: TRBJ1-5
DNA: TGTGCCAGTAGTATAGGGTCTGGGGCGCCCCAGCATTTT
CDR3: CASSIGSGAPQHF

D: TRBD1
V: TRBV23-1
size: -
J: TRBJ2-7
DNA: TGCGCCAGCAGTCTGAGACAGGGCCACTCCTACGAGCAGTACTTC
CDR3: CASSLRQGHSYEQYF

D: -
V: TRBV5-1
size: -
J: TRBJ2-5
DNA: TGCGCCAGCAGCTCCTCAGGGGATCAAGAGACCCAGTACTTC
CDR3: CASSSSGDQETQYF

D: -
V: TRBV5-5
size: -
J: TRBJ1-5
DNA: TGTGCCAGCAGCTTGTTGGGGGACAGCAATCAGCCCCAGCATTTT
CDR3: CASSLLGDSNQPQHF

D: -
V: TRBV19
size: -
J: TRBJ2-2
DNA: TGTGCCAGTAGTATCTTTGCGGGTTACACCGGGGAGCTGTTTTTT
CDR3: CASSIFAGYTGELFF

D: TRBD1
V: TRBV5-1
size: -
J: TRBJ2-5
DNA: TGCGCCAGCAGCTTGAGGGGACAGGGGTTAGAGACCCAGTACTTC
CDR3: CASSLRGQGLETQYF

D: TRBD2
V: TRBV14
size: -
J: TRBJ2-5
DNA: TGTGCCAGCAGCCGCGAGACTAGCGGGACGTGGGAGACCCAGTACTTC
CDR3: CASSRETSGTWETQYF

D: -
V: TRBV4-1
size: -
J: TRBJ1-2
DNA: TGCGCCAGCAGCCAAGATAGCAGGCCCAACTATGGCTACACCTTC
CDR3: CASSQDSRPNYGYTF

D: -
V: TRBV5-4
size: once
J: TRBJ1-2
DNA: TGTGCCAGCAGCTTGGAGGGGCTTGACTATGGCTACACCTTC
CDR3: CASSLEGLDYGYTF

D: -
V: TRBV6-5
size: -
J: TRBJ1-1
DNA: TGTGCCAGCAGTTGGGTGGCGGGGGGCAGAACTGAAGCTTTCTTT
CDR3: CASSWVAGGRTEAFF

D: -
V: TRBV28
size: -
J: TRBJ1-1
DNA: TGTGCCAGCAGTTTCAGACTGGACACTGAAGCTTTCTTT
CDR3: CASSFRLDTEAFF

D: -
V: TRBV27
size: -
J: TRBJ2-7
DNA: TGTGCCAGCAGTTTGCAGGGTCAGTTAGGCGAGCAGTACTTC
CDR3: CASSLQGQLGEQYF

D: -
V: TRBV18
size: once
J: TRBJ2-5
DNA: TGTGCCAGCTCACCACCGAGACAGACCTATTTTCAAGAGACCCAGTACTTC
CDR3: CASSPPRQTYFQETQYF

D: TRBD2
V: TRBV19
size: -
J: TRBJ2-1
DNA: TGTGCCAGTAGCAACTCTCAACTAGCGGGGCCAAACAATGAGCAGTTCTTC
CDR3: CASSNSQLAGPNNEQFF

D: -
V: TRBV6-1
size: once
J: TRBJ2-7
DNA: TGTGCCAGCTCGAGCAGGGAAGTTGGCGAGCAGTACTTC
CDR3: CASSSREVGEQYF

D: -
V: TRBV4-2
size: -
J: TRBJ1-5
DNA: TGTGCCAGCAGCCAAGATTTGGGGACAACTAGCAATCAGCCCCAGCATTTT
CDR3: CASSQDLGTTSNQPQHF

D: TRBD2
V: TRBV6-5
size: medium-sized
J: TRBJ2-1
DNA: TGTGCCAGCAGTTACTCGTCGGGACTAGCGGACAATGAGCAGTTCTTC
CDR3: CASSYSSGLADNEQFF

D: TRBD1
V: TRBV5-1
size: -
J: TRBJ1-1
DNA: TGCGCCAGCAGCTTGGAACCGGGACAGGGCCATGAAGCTTTCTTT
CDR3: CASSLEPGQGHEAFF

D: -
V: TRBV5-4
size: -
J: TRBJ2-5
DNA: TGTGCCAGCAGCCTCGGGGGCGGGATACGAGAGACCCAGTACTTC
CDR3: CASSLGGGIRETQYF

D: -
V: TRBV18
size: -
J: TRBJ2-5
DNA: TGTGCCAGCTCACCACCAAGGGGGGGACAAGAGACCCAGTACTTC
CDR3: CASSPPRGGQETQYF

D: -
V: TRBV6-6
size: -
J: TRBJ1-2
DNA: TGTGCCAGCAGGGTAGGGGACTATGGCTACACCTTC
CDR3: CASRVGDYGYTF

D: TRBD2
V: TRBV2
size: -
J: TRBJ2-5
DNA: TGTGCCAGCAGTGAAGCGCTCGGGCGGGGGGAGACCCAGTACTTC
CDR3: CASSEALGRGETQYF

D: -
V: TRBV28
size: -
J: TRBJ1-3
DNA: TGTGCCAGCAGTTGGATCCCAGCCTCTGGAAACACCATATATTTT
CDR3: CASSWIPASGNTIYF

D: TRBD1
V: TRBV18
size: -
J: TRBJ1-2
DNA: TGTGCCAGCTCACAAGCCGGGACAGGGAACGGCTACACCTTC
CDR3: CASSQAGTGNGYTF

D: TRBD1
V: TRBV5-4
size: -
J: TRBJ2-3
DNA: TGTGCCAGCAGCTATGGGACAGCCTCACAGATAACGCAGTATTTT
CDR3: CASSYGTASQITQYF

D: -
V: TRBV10-3
size: -
J: TRBJ2-1
DNA: TGTGCCATCAACGAACTAGATTCCAGAGATGAGCAGTTCTTC
CDR3: CAINELDSRDEQFF

D: -
V: TRBV2
size: few
J: TRBJ1-5
DNA: TGTGCCAGCAGTGAATTGGGGGGCTGGAATCAGCCCCAGCATTTT
CDR3: CASSELGGWNQPQHF

D: TRBD2
V: TRBV6-1
size: few
J: TRBJ2-7
DNA: TGTGCCAGCAGCCATCAACCTAGCGGGCAAGGCAAGCAGTACTTC
CDR3: CASSHQPSGQGKQYF

D: -
V: TRBV29-1
size: -
J: TRBJ1-2
DNA: TGCAGCCACCGGACAGCCACTAACTATGGCTACACCTTC
CDR3: CSHRTATNYGYTF

D: -
V: TRBV19
size: -
J: TRBJ1-2
DNA: TGTGCCAGTAGTATGTCCAGTTTACCGTATGGCTACACCTTC
CDR3: CASSMSSLPYGYTF

D: TRBD1
V: TRBV5-4
size: -
J: TRBJ1-1
DNA: TGTGCCAGCAGCCGAGACCAGGGGGTGAACACTGAAGCTTTCTTT
CDR3: CASSRDQGVNTEAFF

D: -
V: TRBV28
size: -
J: TRBJ1-2
DNA: TGTGCCAGCAGTACTCGGACTCTCTATGGCTACACCTTC
CDR3: CASSTRTLYGYTF

D: -
V: TRBV23-1
size: -
J: TRBJ1-1
DNA: TGCGCCAGCGGACTTGTGGGGGAGAAGAACACTGAAGCTTTCTTT
CDR3: CASGLVGEKNTEAFF

D: -
V: TRBV28
size: -
J: TRBJ1-1
DNA: TGTGCCAGCAGACCTGAGAGCTACACTGAAGCTTTCTTT
CDR3: CASRPESYTEAFF

D: -
V: TRBV5-5
size: -
J: TRBJ1-2
DNA: TGTGCCAGCAGCTTGGAGGTCAAGCCTAACTATGGCTACACCTTC
CDR3: CASSLEVKPNYGYTF

D: -
V: TRBV9
size: -
J: TRBJ2-3
DNA: TGTGCCAGCAGCCCCCTGGGCCAAAGCCAAACAAGCACAGATACGCAGTATTTT
CDR3: CASSPLGQSQTSTDTQYF

D: -
V: TRBV27
size: -
J: TRBJ2-7
DNA: TGTGCCAGCAGTCCTAGGATAGTTTCTTTCGAGCAGTACTTC
CDR3: CASSPRIVSFEQYF

D: -
V: TRBV7-6
size: -
J: TRBJ2-1
DNA: TGTGCCAGCAGCTTACAGGGGGAGCAGTTCTTC
CDR3: CASSLQGEQFF

D: -
V: TRBV10-3
size: -
J: TRBJ1-2
DNA: TGTGCCATCAGCCAAGAGGCTAACTATGGCTACACCTTC
CDR3: CAISQEANYGYTF

D: -
V: TRBV7-2
size: -
J: TRBJ1-2
DNA: TGTGCCAGCAGCTTAGCGAGTGACCGCTACTATGGCTACACCTTC
CDR3: CASSLASDRYYGYTF

D: TRBD1
V: TRBV6-5
size: once
J: TRBJ1-2
DNA: TGTGCCAGCAGGTACTCCGGGACAGGGATACGTGGCTACACCTTC
CDR3: CASRYSGTGIRGYTF

D: -
V: TRBV7-2
size: -
J: TRBJ2-1
DNA: TGTGCCAGCAGCCCCCTTATGGGATCTTACAATGAGCAGTTCTTC
CDR3: CASSPLMGSYNEQFF

D: -
V: TRBV27
size: -
J: TRBJ1-2
DNA: TGTGCCAGCAGGCGCCCGGACCCCGGCTATGGCTACACCTTC
CDR3: CASRRPDPGYGYTF